The 20 T cell receptor beta chains reported below all come from one sample, sequenced in a study of tumor and adjacent non-tumor tissue in lung cancer. The template was RNA from unsorted bulk tissue. Three rounds of nested PCR, following a modified ARM-PCR protocol, produced the TCRbeta library. Using its own MiXCR run on the multiplex PCR reads, TCRdb lists one record per CDR3 protein. The data show 60,000 to 85,000 distinct CDR3 sequences, 55% to 85% seen once. The specimen sequenced was lung tumor tissue. These receptors came from a man in his 60s with non-small cell lung cancer.

With respect to this clonotype: A read error may produce the germline difference seen at one junction end. The chain carries TRBV20-1 and TRBJ1-1, with unresolved D. The germline gives CDR1 DFQATT, CDR2 SNEGSKA (reference sequence). The CDR3 sequence is 12 residues long. This CDR3 is CSANSGGTEVFF. The DNA for the CDR3 is TGCAGTGCCAATTCAGGAGGCACTGAAGTTTTCTTT.

With regard to this clonotype: The CDR3 does not end in the conserved phenylalanine or tryptophan, so this is likely a read error. The DNA is omitted, as the CDR3 cannot be located on it reliably, and the CDR3 follows TCRdb's listing. The CDR3 here is CASSPLTGGIEYYY. The chain couples TRBV7-9 to TRBJ2-7; the DNA was not compared with TRBD1, the D call given in the table. The CDR3 spans 14 amino acids, including both terminal residues. In germline, CDR1 is SEHNR, CDR2 FQNEAQ (reference sequence).

Remarks on this clonotype: This may be a read error, as it is one base from a much larger clone. The V gene is TRBV20-1, the J gene TRBJ1-1; D remains unclear. Germline V gene sequence: CDR1 DFQATT, CDR2 SNEGSKA (reference sequence). The CDR3 is 14 amino acids. The CDR3 spells CSAREKGVYTEASF. The CDR3 DNA reads as TGCAGTGCTAGAGAGAAGGGAGTTTACACTGAAGCTTCCTTT.

Comments on this clonotype: A read error may explain this, as a much larger clone is one base away. CDR3 coding DNA: TGTGCCAGCATCCTCGACAGGGAATCGGCTTTCTTT. This translates into CASILDRESAFF. This rearrangement joins TRBV7-9 to TRBJ1-1; 7 nucleotides match TRBD1. Per the germline V gene, CDR1 is SEHNR and CDR2 is FQNEAQ (reference sequence). V trimming: 7 bases; J trimming: 11 bases; junction bases outside the gene matches: 10. The CDR3 covers 12 residues. The complete variable domain, with remaining parts taken from reference TRBV7-9 and TRBJ1-1, reads DTGVSQNPRHKITKRGQNVTFRCDPISEHNRLYWYRQTLGQGPEFLTYFQNEAQLEKSRLLSDRFSAERPKGSFSTLEIQRTEQGDSAMYLCASILDRESAFFGQGTRLTVV.

Only one count was recorded for this clonotype. Germline and junction disagree at one end, which may indicate a read error. The CDR3 bases are TGCGACAGCAGCCGGCCTAGCGACTACGAGCAGTACTTC. This codes for CDSSRPSDYEQYF. V gene TRBV5-1 combines with J gene TRBJ2-7; TRBD2 might be the D (6 bases). Germline-derived CDR1 and CDR2 are SGHRS and YFSETQ. The length of the CDR3 is 13 residues.

This clonotype showed up just a few times. The chain uses TRBV29-1 and TRBJ2-5; either TRBD1 or TRBD2 may supply D (6 bases each). CDR1 SQVTM and CDR2 ANQGSEA come from the germline V gene. CDR3 length equals 13 residues. CDR3 loop: CRGGQGYGEKQYF. CDR3 coding DNA: TGCAGAGGGGGGCAGGGATATGGAGAGAAACAGTACTTC.

The sample holds one count of this clonotype. Sequence at one end of the junction differs from germline and may be a read error. The CDR3 loop reads CANSLDGLGSSYKQYF. The CDR3 coding sequence is TGTGCCAACAGCTTAGATGGGCTCGGCAGCTCCTACAAGCAGTACTTC. This chain connects TRBV7-8 to TRBJ2-7; no definite D call. Germline V gives CDR1 SGHVS, CDR2 FQNEAQ. CDR3 length: 16 amino acids.

The table lists this clonotype with many counts. The chain couples TRBV2 to TRBJ1-3; D remains ambiguous. The CDR3 extends over 11 amino acids. The germline CDR1 and CDR2 sequences are SNHLY and FYNNEI. The ends were cut back, 4 bases at V and 8 bases at J, with 6 bases in the middle. In nucleotides, the CDR3 is TGTGCCAGCAGTGCCTCTTACACCATATATTTT. Translated, it gives CASSASYTIYF.

Remarks on this clonotype: One base away lies a much larger clone, so this may be a sequencing read error. The chain has TRBV11-2 and TRBJ2-1; tentative D call: TRBD2 (5 bases). The CDR3 sequence is 15 residues long. The V gene's germline CDR1 is SGHAT and CDR2 FQNNGV. Written as DNA, the CDR3 is TGTGCCAGCAGCTTAGGGAGCGGCACCTACAATGGGCAGTTCTTC. Amino acids: CASSLGSGTYNGQFF.

A word on this clonotype: Being one base from a much bigger clone, this may be a read error. The chain carries TRBV2 and TRBJ1-2; D possibly corresponds to TRBD1 (6 bases). Germline loops: CDR1 SNHLY, CDR2 FYNNEI. The length of the CDR3 is 12 residues. V was trimmed by 4 bases and J by 10 bases, leaving 13 bases between them. CDR3 protein: CASSVQGNNYTF. CDR3 in DNA: TGTGCCAGCAGTGTACAGGGTAATAACTACACCTTC.

In its sample, this clonotype was seen once. At one end, the junction sequence differs from germline, possibly due to a read error. The chain carries TRBV29-1 and TRBJ1-1; 7 nucleotides line up with TRBD1. Germline CDR1 reads SQVTM; CDR2 reads ANQGSEA. This CDR3 has 13 amino acids. Here the CDR3 DNA reads TGCGGCGCCTCGGCAGGGGGGGACACTGAAGCTATCTTC. Translating gives CGASAGGDTEAIF.

This chain joins TRBV20-1 and TRBJ2-5, with D perhaps TRBD1 (5 bases). Trimming removed 3 bases from V and 4 bases from J, with 15 bases in between. The germline CDR1 and CDR2 sequences are DFQATT and SNEGSKA (reference sequence). This CDR3 contains 14 residues. The CDR3 reads CSASRLQGRETQYF. As DNA, the CDR3 is TGCAGTGCTAGCAGACTCCAGGGAAGAGAGACCCAGTACTTC.

This clonotype was seen only once. Germline is not matched at one junction end, which may reflect a read error. V and J are TRBV6-1 and TRBJ1-3; the D is unclear. This CDR3 spans 15 amino acids. Looked up from germline, CDR1 is MNHNS and CDR2 is SASEGT. CDR3 DNA: TGTGCCAGCAACCCGACGATGAGCTCTGGAGACACCATATATTTT. It encodes CASNPTMSSGDTIYF.

Concerning this clonotype itself: The junction does not match germline at one end; this may be a read error. The chain is built from TRBV6-1 and TRBJ2-7; D ambiguous. CDR3 length: 11 residues. Per germline, CDR1 MNHNS and CDR2 SASEGT. This chain's CDR3 is CASSEYHDQYF. The CDR3 bases are TGTGCCAGCAGTGAATACCACGATCAGTACTTC.

As to this clonotype: An end of the junction does not agree with germline; a read error may underlie this. V usage is TRBV11-2 and J usage is TRBJ2-7, with 8 bases aligning to TRBD2. The CDR3 length is 15 residues. Germline-derived CDR1 and CDR2 are SGHAT and FQNNGV. The CDR3 DNA reads as TGTGTCAGCAGCTTAGACGCGGGAGGTCGCTACGGACAGTACTTC. It specifies CVSSLDAGGRYGQYF. Complete variable domain (other parts from reference TRBV11-2 and TRBJ2-7): EAGVAQSPRYKIIEKRQSVAFWCNPISGHATLYWYQQILGQGPKLLIQFQNNGVVDDSQLPKDRFSAERLKGVDSTLKIQPAKLEDSAVYLCVSSLDAGGRYGQYFGPGTRLTVT.

The CDR3 DNA follows: TGCGCCAGCGCGGACAGGATCCAAGAGACCCAGTACTTC. Protein sequence: CASADRIQETQYF. This sequence joins TRBV5-1 and TRBJ2-5; TRBD1 agrees at 7 bases. Per the germline V gene, CDR1 is SGHRS and CDR2 is YFSETQ. The CDR3 is 13 residues long. V lost 7 bases and J lost 1; bases outside the gene matches: 4.

The rearrangement links TRBV20-1 to TRBJ2-7; maybe TRBD1 (6 bases). The V gene lost 8 bases and the J gene lost 2 bases, with 22 bases spanning the gap. Germline assignment: CDR1 DFQATT and CDR2 SNEGSKA (reference sequence). The length of the CDR3 is 15 residues. The CDR3 spells CSPSIPTGSTYEQYF. The CDR3 DNA is TGCAGTCCCTCCATACCTACAGGGAGTACCTACGAGCAGTACTTC.

As regards this clonotype: A read error may produce the germline difference seen at one junction end. The chain links TRBV6-5 to TRBJ2-2, with D perhaps TRBD1 or TRBD2 (5 bases each). The CDR3 contains 13 residues. Germline CDR1 MNHEY, CDR2 SVGAGI. The CDR3 sequence is CVSSYKRGGELFF. CDR3 nucleotides: TGTGTCAGCAGTTACAAGAGGGGCGGAGAGCTGTTTTTT.

As regards this clonotype: Since a much larger clone is just one base distant, this may be a read error. The chain is built from TRBV5-1 and TRBJ2-6; no clear D. CDR1 is SGHRS and CDR2 is YFSETQ in the germline V gene. This CDR3 is built from 14 residues. The CDR3 sequence: CASSYNSGPNVLTF. CDR3 nucleotide sequence: TGCGCCAGCAGCTACAACTCTGGGCCCAACGTCCTGACTTTC.

As for this clonotype: Mismatch with germline at one junction end may stem from a read error. V usage is TRBV28 and J usage is TRBJ2-7, with unresolved D. The CDR3 has 13 residues. In germline, CDR1 is MDHEN, CDR2 SYDVKM. The CDR3: CDSSPWGVYEQYF. The CDR3 region has the DNA TGTGACAGCAGTCCCTGGGGTGTATACGAGCAGTACTTC. The whole variable domain, remainder taken from reference TRBV28 and TRBJ2-7, is DVKVTQSSRYLVKRTGEKVFLECVQDMDHENMFWYRQDPGLGLRLIYFSYDVKMKEKGDIPEGYSVSREKKERFSLILESASTNQTSMYLCDSSPWGVYEQYFGPGTRLTVT.